Reported below is one T cell receptor (beta chain). Its specific antigen is unknown. The sample holds no much larger clone one base away, and base qualities are not on file. From the germline V gene (reference sequence), CDR1 is DFQATT and CDR2 is SNEGSKA. The CDR3, cysteine through phenylalanine, is 15 amino acids long. The retained sequence is limited to the CDR3, 45 bases, with the frame set at the first base. Trimming removed 5 bases from V and 2 bases from J; the gene matches leave 5 bases unexplained. Library creation used RT-PCR. The sequencing machine was an Illumina HiSeq 2500. TCRdb trimmed the raw reads at Q25, called clones with MiXCR and kept productive beta chains. One record per CDR3 amino acid sequence lists the most common genes and DNA. The sample table shows under 950,000 distinct CDR3 sequences, and around 20% are seen once. Of the sample, 10% falls within the top ten clones. The data stem from a study of response to subunit inactivated influenza vaccine (dated by TCRdb to 2017 to 2018). Some background on the complete study: The study used deep quantitative T cell receptor repertoire profiling to track responses to a trivalent subunit inactivated influenza vaccine.

General conclusions and limits of the study: The authors suggested that each seasonal influenza vaccination may recruit only a limited number of new T cells.

This receptor was taken from a man in his fifties or sixties who received an inactivated influenza vaccine. Donor details come from another sample of the same person, matched by shared clones. The chain employs TRBV20-1 and TRBJ2-7, with TRBD2 identical over 14 junction bases. Material: PBMCs from blood, obtained roughly 5 days after vaccination. At the DNA level, the sequence is TGCAGTGCTGGGGGACTAGCGGGAGTAACCTACGAGCAGTACTTC. It translates as CSAGGLAGVTYEQYF.